Included here is one TCR beta chain sequence, with context. What it recognizes is unknown. Germline CDR1 and CDR2: SGHDT and YYEEEE. The CDR3 has 15 residues. The germline V and J ends were trimmed by 2 bases and 1 base, with 13 bases remaining between them. Profiling relied on immunoSEQ multiplex PCR, and the TCRdb table lists in-frame clones only, not all of them. The table includes about 90,000 clones, over 90% detected once. The data originate from a study of graft-versus-host responses after intestinal transplantation. Study-wide context: Recipients across the board were started on anti-thymocyte globulin induction, then kept on tacrolimus and steroids for two to three years.

Study results and caveats: Ileal or blood samples showed some GvH clones first, and such clones were also found in recipient marrow. Allografts from individuals with graft-donor T cell macrochimerism displayed high graft-versus-host to host-versus-graft clonal ratios. Among circulating GvH clones, peak levels were associated with early post-transplant declines in HvG clones.

The J gene is TRBJ2-7, the V gene TRBV5-6, with D unclear. Here the sequenced sample was unstimulated CD4+ T cells sorted from spleen or lymph node cells, taken before transplant. This receptor was obtained from a human donor who was the organ donor for an intestinal transplant. The CDR3 DNA is TGTGCCAGCAGCTTTTTACTGGGCAGGTCCTACGAGCAGTACTTC. Encoded protein: CASSFLLGRSYEQYF.